This TCR beta chain was obtained from a study of blood T cell repertoires in COVID-19. Study in general: Samples taken during acute and convalescent COVID-19 were collected in the United States, Italy and Spain. PBMCs, B-cell-depleted T cells, or T cells were the source of the cDNA or gDNA that made up the material.

Germline V gene sequence: CDR1 SEHNR, CDR2 FQNEAQ (reference sequence). The CDR3 is made up of 16 amino acids. Between the trimmed V and J ends, which lost 5 bases and 0 bases, there was a span of 14 bases. Original analysis: Cell counts per sample came from amplifying reference gene primers. This table comes from immunoSEQ multiplex PCR, and its TCRdb copy is limited to in-frame clones, with some not included. Clone size and V and J calls were adopted from that table, with D and trimming inferred from the DNA. The sample lists fewer than 90,000 clones; approximately 90% were seen once. This TCR was recovered from a male donor with acute or convalescent COVID-19. The source material was peripheral blood. This rearrangement joins TRBV7-9 to TRBJ2-1; a weak D match, TRBD2 (6 bases). CDR3 DNA: TGTGCCAGCAGCCCCCTAGCGCTGAGCTCCTACAATGAGCAGTTCTTC. This sequence encodes CASSPLALSSYNEQFF.